A selection of T cell receptor beta chains follows, all from one sample in a study of cytomegalovirus exposure and HLA in healthy donors. Using immunoSEQ multiplex PCR, the repertoire was profiled, and TCRdb retains in-frame clones only, with some absent. The sample lists fewer than 150,000 clones; around nine tenths were seen once. Material for sequencing was PBMCs. The receptors were sampled from a man younger than 30 in good health and CMV-seropositive. CDR3s include the opening cysteine and the closing phenylalanine or tryptophan. D genes are given only for firm matches. Only part of the rows carry a size: once, few, many, or a class if the clone is expanded.

V gene	D gene	J gene	clone size	CDR3 protein	CDR3 DNA
TRBV19	TRBD2	TRBJ2-7	NA	CASSEPSGGAYEQYF	TGTGCCAGTAGTGAGCCAAGCGGGGGGGCCTACGAGCAGTACTTC
TRBV9	TRBD1	TRBJ1-6	NA	CASSDRGYNSPLHF	TGTGCCAGCAGCGACAGGGGGTATAATTCACCCCTCCACTTT
TRBV2	TRBD2	TRBJ2-7	NA	CASSEAGLAGPPNEQYF	TGTGCCAGCAGTGAAGCCGGACTAGCGGGGCCTCCGAACGAGCAGTACTTC
TRBV28	NA	TRBJ2-3	NA	CASSLTRRRQGHTDTQYF	TGTGCCAGCAGTTTAACCCGCCGTCGGCAGGGACACACAGATACGCAGTATTTT
TRBV13	TRBD2	TRBJ2-5	NA	CASSLVRERWLKTQYF	TGTGCCAGCAGCTTAGTGCGGGAGAGATGGTTAAAGACCCAGTACTTC
TRBV15	NA	TRBJ1-5	once	CATSREEGATRVQHF	TGTGCCACCAGCAGAGAGGAAGGGGCGACCCGGGTACAGCATTTT
TRBV12-5	NA	TRBJ1-1	NA	CASGLLQGWNTEAFF	TGTGCTAGTGGTTTGTTACAGGGTTGGAACACTGAAGCTTTCTTT
TRBV5-1	NA	TRBJ1-4	NA	CASARWETTTNEKLFF	TGCGCCAGCGCACGGTGGGAGACGACAACTAATGAAAAACTGTTTTTT
TRBV6-1	NA	TRBJ2-2	once	CASSDAGSGELFF	TGTGCCAGCAGTGACGCAGGGTCCGGGGAGCTGTTTTTT
TRBV2	TRBD1	TRBJ1-5	few	CASSRQGLNQPQHF	TGTGCCAGCAGTCGACAGGGCCTCAATCAGCCCCAGCATTTT
TRBV6-6	NA	TRBJ2-3	NA	CASRVESFTDTQYF	TGTGCCAGCAGGGTTGAGAGTTTCACAGATACGCAGTATTTT
TRBV2	TRBD2	TRBJ2-3	NA	CASIAGHASNTQYF	TGTGCCAGCATAGCGGGGCATGCCTCGAATACGCAGTATTTT
TRBV10-1	NA	TRBJ2-2	NA	CASSDLTAGELFF	TGCGCCAGCAGTGACCTGACAGCCGGGGAGCTGTTTTTT
TRBV5-1	NA	TRBJ2-7	NA	CASSQDSYEQYF	TGCGCCAGCAGCCAGGACAGCTACGAGCAGTACTTC
TRBV27	TRBD1	TRBJ1-6	NA	CASRRHRDSHSPLHF	TGTGCCAGCAGACGCCACCGGGACAGTCATTCACCCCTCCACTTT
TRBV18	NA	TRBJ1-2	few	CASSRNRDGGYTF	TGTGCCAGCTCACGAAACAGGGACGGTGGCTACACCTTC
TRBV4-1	TRBD1	TRBJ1-1	NA	CASSHPDRAHTEAFF	TGCGCCAGCAGCCACCCTGACAGGGCCCACACTGAAGCTTTCTTT
TRBV18	NA	TRBJ1-2	many	CASRTGLGGYTF	TGTGCCAGCCGAACAGGGTTGGGTGGCTACACCTTC
TRBV10-1	TRBD2	TRBJ2-3	NA	CASSESLAGGPDTQYF	TGCGCCAGCAGTGAGTCGTTAGCGGGGGGGCCCGATACGCAGTATTTT
TRBV19	TRBD2	TRBJ2-1	NA	CASSLGERGTEQFF	TGTGCCAGTAGTCTCGGGGAGCGGGGTACTGAGCAGTTCTTC
TRBV29-1	NA	TRBJ1-1	NA	CSVETLGGPSEAFF	TGCAGCGTTGAAACTCTCGGGGGGCCTAGTGAAGCTTTCTTT
TRBV11-3	NA	TRBJ1-3	NA	CASSEQRTIYF	TGTGCCAGCAGCGAGCAGAGGACCATATATTTT
TRBV5-1	TRBD1	TRBJ1-2	once	CASSLPGQDYTF	TGCGCCAGCAGCTTACCGGGACAGGACTACACCTTC
TRBV5-1	NA	TRBJ1-3	NA	CASSWLGGEGNTIYF	TGCGCCAGCAGCTGGCTAGGGGGAGAAGGAAACACCATATATTTT
TRBV29-1	TRBD1	TRBJ1-4	NA	CSGPPATGTGGEKLFF	TGCAGCGGGCCACCGGCAACCGGGACAGGTGGAGAAAAACTGTTTTTT
TRBV11-2	NA	TRBJ1-3	NA	CASPAGSGNTIYF	TGTGCCAGCCCCGCAGGATCTGGAAACACCATATATTTT
TRBV4-1	NA	TRBJ1-5	NA	CASSQGQVYNQPQHF	TGCGCCAGCAGCCAAGGACAGGTTTACAATCAGCCCCAGCATTTT
TRBV7-8	TRBD1	TRBJ2-3	NA	CASSLRQGFTDTQYF	TGTGCCAGCAGCTTACGACAGGGTTTCACTGATACGCAGTATTTT
TRBV7-3	NA	TRBJ2-2	NA	CASSPLPDTGELFF	TGTGCCAGCAGCCCACTCCCGGACACCGGGGAGCTGTTTTTT
TRBV5-1	NA	TRBJ1-2	NA	CASSLAHRVDGYTF	TGCGCCAGCAGCTTGGCCCACAGGGTTGATGGCTACACCTTC
TRBV5-6	NA	TRBJ2-7	NA	CASSLFGASYEQYF	TGTGCCAGCAGCTTATTCGGTGCCTCCTACGAGCAGTACTTC
TRBV9	NA	TRBJ1-2	once	CASSPLGGGPFGGYTF	TGTGCCAGCAGCCCGCTCGGGGGGGGCCCCTTCGGAGGCTACACCTTC
TRBV12-5	NA	TRBJ2-5	NA	CASGGHRDQETQYF	TGTGCTAGTGGTGGTCACAGAGACCAAGAGACCCAGTACTTC
TRBV7-8	TRBD2	TRBJ2-7	NA	CASRVGTSGGSTYEQYF	TGTGCCAGCAGGGTTGGGACTAGCGGGGGATCCACCTACGAGCAGTACTTC
TRBV7-3	TRBD1	TRBJ1-1	NA	CASNSGTGDRAFF	TGTGCCAGCAACTCCGGGACAGGAGATAGGGCTTTCTTT
TRBV27	TRBD1	TRBJ1-2	NA	CASSFRLAGTENYGYTF	TGTGCCAGCAGTTTTCGACTTGCCGGGACAGAAAACTATGGCTACACCTTC
TRBV2	TRBD1	TRBJ1-1	NA	CASQGVFAEAFF	TGTGCCAGCCAGGGGGTGTTCGCTGAAGCTTTCTTT
TRBV5-1	TRBD1	TRBJ2-2	once	CASSLGYGTGGTGELFF	TGCGCCAGCAGCTTGGGATATGGGACAGGGGGGACCGGGGAGCTGTTTTTT
TRBV5-1	NA	TRBJ2-7	NA	CATSFGGGYEQYF	TGCGCCACCTCGTTCGGGGGTGGGTACGAGCAGTACTTC
TRBV5-6	NA	TRBJ2-7	once	CASSLEGGSYEQYF	TGTGCCAGCAGCTTGGAAGGGGGTTCCTACGAGCAGTACTTC
TRBV6-1	NA	TRBJ2-1	NA	CASSETGNEQFF	TGTGCCAGCAGTGAGACGGGCAATGAGCAGTTCTTC
TRBV5-1	NA	TRBJ2-5	few	CASMREQETQYF	TGCGCCAGCATGAGGGAACAAGAGACCCAGTACTTC
TRBV30	TRBD1	TRBJ2-1	NA	CAEARGTPPGNEQFF	TGTGCCGAGGCCAGGGGGACACCCCCGGGAAATGAGCAGTTCTTC
TRBV19	TRBD2	TRBJ2-1	NA	CASSRSAGGRHEQFF	TGTGCCAGTAGTAGGTCGGCGGGAGGGCGGCATGAGCAGTTCTTC
TRBV7-8	TRBD1	TRBJ1-2	NA	CASSLTGASWGYTF	TGTGCCAGCAGCTTAACAGGGGCGTCTTGGGGCTACACCTTC